The rows below give T cell receptor beta chains drawn from one sample of a study of blood T cell repertoires in COVID-19. The repertoire was sequenced with immunoSEQ multiplex PCR; TCRdb's copy has only in-frame clones and lacks some. The table has 150,000 or so clones, approximately 82% seen once. Material: PBMCs or T cells enriched from blood (not recorded which). These receptors originate from a woman aged 45-65 years in a cohort exposed to, infected with or recovered from COVID-19 (not recorded which). Both conserved end residues are part of each CDR3. A D gene is named only where the DNA matches it firmly. Not every row has a clone size; where given, it reads once, few, many or a size class.

d_call | cdr3_length | j_call | clone_size | v_call | cdr3_nt | cdr3_aa
- | 15 | TRBJ2-7 | - | TRBV5-1 | TGCGCCAGCCAATTCGACCTCAGCGGCGGCTACGAGCAGTACTTC | CASQFDLSGGYEQYF
- | 16 | TRBJ1-5 | - | TRBV28 | TGTGCCAGCAGTTTCGAGGGGGGGCAGCTTAATCAGCCCCAGCATTTT | CASSFEGGQLNQPQHF
- | 15 | TRBJ2-1 | once | TRBV27 | TGTGCCAGCAGTTTATGGGGGCCTGCCTACAATGAGCAGTTCTTC | CASSLWGPAYNEQFF
- | 11 | TRBJ1-1 | - | TRBV30 | TGTGCCTGGACTTTACAACAGGGCAGGTCCTTT | CAWTLQQGRSF
- | 12 | TRBJ2-7 | - | TRBV29-1 | TGCAGCGGCCGGGACACTTCCTACGAGCAGTACTTC | CSGRDTSYEQYF
- | 17 | TRBJ2-7 | - | TRBV11-2 | TGTGCCAGCAGCTTAGATCTGGGGCGCATGAGCTCCTACGAGCAGTACTTC | CASSLDLGRMSSYEQYF
- | 16 | TRBJ1-1 | once | TRBV15 | TGTGCCACCAGCATCGATTTTACAGGTATGAACACTGAAGCTTTCTTT | CATSIDFTGMNTEAFF
- | 13 | TRBJ2-3 | - | TRBV5-6 | TGTGCCAGCAGCTCTCAGGGTATAGATACGCAGTATTTT | CASSSQGIDTQYF
TRBD1 | 14 | TRBJ1-2 | - | TRBV6-1 | TGTGCCAGCAGCTCACAGGGGGCTGTCTATGGCTACACCTTC | CASSSQGAVYGYTF
- | 13 | TRBJ1-2 | - | TRBV28 | TGTGCCAGCACTTCCTTGGCAGGGGAGGGCTACACCTTC | CASTSLAGEGYTF
- | 15 | TRBJ1-5 | few | TRBV19 | TGTGCCAGTAGCCATTTGTCGGGAAGCAATCAGCCCCAGCATTTT | CASSHLSGSNQPQHF
TRBD2 | 15 | TRBJ2-1 | - | TRBV5-1 | TGCGCCAGCAGCTTGGACGGGACTAGCACCAATGAGCAGTTCTTC | CASSLDGTSTNEQFF
TRBD1 | 16 | TRBJ2-1 | - | TRBV19 | TGTGCCAGTACCCGATCGCCCTCCGGGACAGAGAATGAGCAGTTCTTC | CASTRSPSGTENEQFF
- | 16 | TRBJ1-4 | - | TRBV7-9 | TGTGCCAGCAGCTTAGGAGTGTCGCCAACTAATGAAAAACTGTTTTTT | CASSLGVSPTNEKLFF
TRBD2 | 15 | TRBJ2-1 | - | TRBV24-1 | TGTGCCACCAGTGATCAGCGGGAGTCGAGCAATGAGCAGTTCTTC | CATSDQRESSNEQFF
- | 13 | TRBJ1-6 | - | TRBV29-1 | TGCAGCGCAAAGACAGACTCCGGTTCACCCCTCCACTTT | CSAKTDSGSPLHF
- | 13 | TRBJ2-7 | - | TRBV27 | TGTGCCAGCAGTCCCCTCGGTCCCTACGAGCAGTACTTC | CASSPLGPYEQYF
TRBD1 | 14 | TRBJ2-5 | - | TRBV7-2 | TGTGCCAGCAGCTTAGTAGGGGGCGCGGAGACCCAGTACTTC | CASSLVGGAETQYF
- | 14 | TRBJ2-5 | - | TRBV7-2 | TGTGCCAGCAGCTTCGGCCAGGGGACAGAGACCCAGTACTTC | CASSFGQGTETQYF
TRBD2 | 14 | TRBJ2-1 | - | TRBV6-6 | TGTGCCAGCAGCCTAACTGGGACTAACAATGAGCAGTTCTTC | CASSLTGTNNEQFF
TRBD2 | 13 | TRBJ2-7 | - | TRBV29-1 | TGCAGCGTTGACCGGGGGGATGACTACGAGCAGTACTTC | CSVDRGDDYEQYF
- | 16 | TRBJ1-2 | - | TRBV19 | TGTGCCAGCCAGTCCGAGCGGGGGGCGGAGGTACAAAGCTACACCTTC | CASQSERGAEVQSYTF
TRBD2 | 14 | TRBJ2-1 | - | TRBV6-4 | TGTGCCAGCTCTCCCAGCGGGACTTTCAATGAGCAGTTCTTC | CASSPSGTFNEQFF
TRBD1 | 15 | TRBJ2-7 | - | TRBV18 | TGTGCCAGCTCTTCAGACAGGGGACTCCTCTACGAGCAGTACTTC | CASSSDRGLLYEQYF
- | 16 | TRBJ2-3 | - | TRBV6-5 | TGTGCCAGCAGTTACCAACAGACACAGGGCCCAGGTACGCAGTATTTT | CASSYQQTQGPGTQYF
- | 13 | TRBJ2-1 | - | TRBV7-6 | TGTGCCAGCAGCTTTAAGGCGGACAATGAGCAGTTCTTC | CASSFKADNEQFF
- | 11 | TRBJ2-3 | - | TRBV19 | TGTGCCAGTAGCTCAGGGGATACGCAGTATTTT | CASSSGDTQYF
- | 13 | TRBJ1-2 | - | TRBV7-2 | TGTGCCAGCAGCTCACAGGCTAGCTATGGCTACACCTTC | CASSSQASYGYTF
- | 14 | TRBJ1-1 | - | TRBV2 | TGTGCCAGCAGTCCACCGGGGAAGAACACTGAAGCTTTCTTT | CASSPPGKNTEAFF
TRBD1 | 17 | TRBJ2-7 | - | TRBV6-2/TRBV6-3 | TGTGCCAGCAGTCAACGCGCCGGGACAGGGATATCCTACGAGCAGTACTTC | CASSQRAGTGISYEQYF
- | 14 | TRBJ1-1 | - | TRBV19 | TGTGCCAGTAGTATGATGGCCCCGAACACTGAAGCTTTCTTT | CASSMMAPNTEAFF
- | 17 | TRBJ2-3 | - | TRBV5-4 | TGTGCCAGCAGTTCCTCTAAACGGGGGTATGGCACAGATACGCAGTATTTT | CASSSSKRGYGTDTQYF
TRBD2 | 17 | TRBJ2-3 | - | TRBV5-4 | TGTGCCAGCAGCCCCGGGACTAGCGGGGGGCTTACAGATACGCAGTATTTT | CASSPGTSGGLTDTQYF
- | 14 | TRBJ2-1 | - | TRBV19 | TGTGCCAGTACCTGGACGTATGGGGCCAATGAGCAGTTCTTC | CASTWTYGANEQFF
- | 17 | TRBJ2-3 | - | TRBV19 | TGTGCCAGTAGTTCGAGGGGGCGGGAAGCGGTAATGGATACGCAGTATTTT | CASSSRGREAVMDTQYF
- | 17 | TRBJ1-4 | - | TRBV21-1 | TGTGCCAGCAGCAAAGAAGGCTACAGCCCCCTTAATGAAAAACTGTTTTTT | CASSKEGYSPLNEKLFF
TRBD1 | 15 | TRBJ2-2 | - | TRBV2 | TGTGCCAGCAGTGACTGGGACAGGGGAGCCGGGGAGCTGTTTTTT | CASSDWDRGAGELFF
- | 17 | TRBJ1-3 | - | TRBV5-1 | TGCGCCAGCAGCTGGATGACGAGCGCAGATACTGGAAACACCATATATTTT | CASSWMTSADTGNTIYF
- | 16 | TRBJ2-7 | few | TRBV3-1/TRBV3-2 | TGTGCCAGCAGCCAAGATTTGAACAGGGATAGAGGTGGGCAGTACTTC | CASSQDLNRDRGGQYF
TRBD1 | 14 | TRBJ2-5 | - | TRBV19 | TGTGCCAGTAGTGAAACAGGGGGGATAAAGACCCAGTACTTC | CASSETGGIKTQYF
TRBD2 | 15 | TRBJ2-1 | - | TRBV2 | TGTGCCAGCAGTGAGCTAGCGGGAGCCTACAATGAGCAGTTCTTC | CASSELAGAYNEQFF
TRBD1 | 15 | TRBJ1-1 | - | TRBV15 | TGTGCCACCAGCCCTCCGGGACAGAGGAACACTGAAGCTTTCTTT | CATSPPGQRNTEAFF
- | 15 | TRBJ1-1 | - | TRBV7-9 | TGTGCCAGCAGCTTAGGCGGGCAGGTGAACACTGAAGCTTTCTTT | CASSLGGQVNTEAFF
- | 18 | TRBJ1-1 | - | TRBV19 | TGTGCCAGTAGTCCTCAAGGGGGTTCGGTTGGTCTGAACACTGAAGCTTTCTTT | CASSPQGGSVGLNTEAFF
- | 14 | TRBJ2-3 | - | TRBV18 | TGTGCCAGCTCACCTACAGGAGGCACAGATACGCAGTATTTT | CASSPTGGTDTQYF
- | 14 | TRBJ2-5 | - | TRBV7-2 | TGTGCCAGCAGCTTGGGAGGAAACCAAGAGACCCAGTACTTC | CASSLGGNQETQYF
- | 15 | TRBJ1-2 | - | TRBV5-6 | TGTGCCAGCAGCTTCGACAGCAGTTGGGGCTATGGCTACACCTTC | CASSFDSSWGYGYTF
TRBD1 | 14 | TRBJ1-3 | - | TRBV18 | TGTGCCAGCTCTCCGGACAGGGCTGGAAACACCATATATTTT | CASSPDRAGNTIYF
- | 14 | TRBJ2-3 | - | TRBV4-3 | TGCGCCAGCAGCCAAGTGAGAGACACAGATACGCAGTATTTT | CASSQVRDTDTQYF
TRBD1 | 16 | TRBJ1-1 | - | TRBV2 | TGTGCCACCCTATACCGGGGGACAGGGATGAACACTGAAGCTTTCTTT | CATLYRGTGMNTEAFF
- | 15 | TRBJ2-3 | - | TRBV7-9 | TGTGCCAGCAGCCCCGCCAGGTGGAGCACAGATACGCAGTATTTT | CASSPARWSTDTQYF
TRBD1 | 12 | TRBJ1-1 | - | TRBV12-5 | TGTGCTAGTGCTGGGCCGGGACAGGAAGCTTTCTTT | CASAGPGQEAFF
- | 14 | TRBJ2-5 | - | TRBV7-2 | TGTGCCAGCAGCTTAGGTGGAGGTCCGGAGGGCCAGTACTTC | CASSLGGGPEGQYF
TRBD1 | 17 | TRBJ1-1 | - | TRBV7-6 | TGTGCCAGCAGCTCATTGGGGTCGGGACAGGGATACACTGAAGCTTTCTTT | CASSSLGSGQGYTEAFF
TRBD1 | 13 | TRBJ1-2 | - | TRBV10-3 | TGTGCCATCAGTGAAAGACAGGGCGATGGCTACACCTTC | CAISERQGDGYTF